Listed here are 24 T cell receptor beta chains from one sample, sequenced in a study of T cell responses to AZD1222 COVID-19 vaccine (dated by TCRdb to the early 2020s). Preparation of the library involved the immunoSEQ multiplex PCR assay. TCRdb retrieved this table from immuneACCESS and kept in-frame rearrangements only. Not all clones are present; in checked studies, unresolved V genes account for under half, and no reason is known for the remainder. The sample data list 150,000 to 200,000 clones, and approximately 92% of these were observed just once. About 9.4% of the sample is held by the ten biggest clonotypes. Per the publication, the time point label means: baseline before first vaccination. This specimen was peripheral blood, taken on day 0 of AZD1222 vaccination. Receptors originate from an adult in good health.

The chain joins TRBV19 to TRBJ2-3; D is undetermined. Germline V lookup: CDR1 LNHDA, CDR2 SQIVND (reference sequence). The CDR3 contains 16 residues. The V end was cut by 3 bases, the J end by 0 bases, with 13 bases between. CDR3 amino acids: CASSIWSATSTDTQYF. The CDR3 nucleotides are TGTGCCAGTAGTATCTGGAGCGCCACTAGCACAGATACGCAGTATTTT.

The J gene is TRBJ1-2, the V gene TRBV5-4, with TRBD1 matching 9 bases. The CDR3 extends over 15 amino acids. Germline CDR1 and CDR2: SGHNT and YYREEE (reference sequence). The J segment lost 4 bases and the V segment lost 4 bases, leaving 8 bases of the junction unmatched. This chain's CDR3 is CASSQNRGQGYGYTF. CDR3 coding DNA: TGTGCCAGCAGCCAGAACAGGGGGCAGGGCTATGGCTACACCTTC.

V is TRBV6-6 and J is TRBJ1-5; 8 bases map to TRBD1. CDR3 length: 13 residues. V lost 7 bases and J lost 6; bases outside the gene matches: 5. Germline V gene lookup returns CDR1 MNHNY and CDR2 SVGAGI (reference sequence). CDR3 coding DNA: TGTGCCAGCACGGGACAGGAAAGTCAGCCCCAGCATTTT. It encodes CASTGQESQPQHF.

This clone was found a few times. This chain joins TRBV11-2 and TRBJ2-6, with a weak D call TRBD2 (6 bases). The germline gives CDR1 SGHAT, CDR2 FQNNGV. CDR3 length equals 17 residues. Trimming took off 1 base at V and 0 bases at J, with 10 bases between the two ends. Here the CDR3 reads CASSLGAGGSGANVLTF. As DNA, the CDR3 is TGTGCCAGCAGCTTAGGGGCCGGGGGCTCTGGGGCCAACGTCCTGACTTTC.

The chain employs TRBV7-2 and TRBJ1-6; 7 bases line up with TRBD1. V trimming: 2 bases; J trimming: 5 bases; junction bases outside the gene matches: 6. Germline-derived CDR1 and CDR2 are SGHTA and FQGNSA. The CDR3 runs 16 residues. The CDR3 region has the DNA TGTGCCAGCAGCTTACCTAGGGGGCCGGATAATTCACCCCTCCACTTT. Translating gives CASSLPRGPDNSPLHF.

The genes are TRBV7-2 and TRBJ1-3; D gene uncertain. The V gene lost 5 bases and the J gene lost 7 bases, with 12 bases spanning the gap. Germline V lookup: CDR1 SGHTA, CDR2 FQGNSA. This CDR3 spans 13 amino acids. The CDR3 region is CASSPLGENTIYF. For the CDR3, the DNA is TGTGCCAGCAGCCCCCTAGGAGAGAACACCATATATTTT.

This chain connects TRBV5-1 to TRBJ2-7; 8 positions match TRBD1. The germline CDR1 and CDR2 sequences are SGHRS and YFSETQ. V gave up 4 bases and J gave up 0 bases; unmatched junction bases: 9. There are 16 residues in the CDR3. The CDR3 DNA reads TGCGCCAGCAGCACGGGGACAGGCCTAAGCTCCTACGAGCAGTACTTC. It specifies CASSTGTGLSSYEQYF.

The rearrangement links TRBV19 to TRBJ1-2; tentative D call: TRBD1 (5 bases). The CDR3 totals 14 residues. Between the trimmed V and J ends, which lost 5 bases and 5 bases, there was a span of 15 bases. CDR1 LNHDA and CDR2 SQIVND come from the germline V gene (reference sequence). CDR3 sequence: CASSSQGSLYGYTF. DNA of the CDR3: TGTGCCAGTAGTTCGCAGGGATCGTTATATGGCTACACCTTC. Based on the CDR3 plus reference TRBV19 and TRBJ1-2, the full variable domain is DGGITQSPKYLFRKEGQNVTLSCEQNLNHDAMYWYRQDPGQGLRLIYYSQIVNDFQKGDIAEGYSVSREKKESFPLTVTSAQKNPTAFYLCASSSQGSLYGYTFGSGTRLTVV.

The V call is TRBV6-5, the J call TRBJ1-1, with 7 bases fitting TRBD1. The V gene end was trimmed by 6 bases and the J gene end by 4 bases; junction bases not matched to a gene: 11. CDR3 size: 15 residues. The V gene's germline CDR1 is MNHEY and CDR2 SVGAGI. DNA of the CDR3: TGTGCCAGCAGATCCGACAGGGTATATTTCACTGAAGCTTTCTTT. Its translation: CASRSDRVYFTEAFF.

The J gene is TRBJ2-1, the V gene TRBV12-3 or TRBV12-4, with D unresolved. This CDR3 has 13 residues. V was cut by 2 bases and J by 7 bases, with 9 bases left in between. CDR3 region: CASSLHGSNEQFF. The CDR3 coding sequence is TGTGCCAGCAGTTTACATGGTTCAAATGAGCAGTTCTTC.

This chain connects TRBV24-1 to TRBJ2-3; D uncertain. In germline, CDR1 is KGHDR, CDR2 SFDVKD. V lost 5 bases to trimming and J lost 0 bases, with 8 bases between them. The CDR3 is 14 amino acids. The CDR3 bases are TGTGCCACCAGTGTTGGGGTCAGCACAGATACGCAGTATTTT. Its translation: CATSVGVSTDTQYF.

J is TRBJ1-2 and V is TRBV7-9, with a possible D match to TRBD1 (5 bases). Looked up from germline, CDR1 is SEHNR and CDR2 is FQNEAQ (reference sequence). Trimming cost V 5 bases and J 4 bases, with 20 bases left between them. The CDR3 spans 16 residues. For the CDR3, the DNA is TGTGCCAGCAGCCTAATTCCGGGACCCGGAGGCTATGGCTACACCTTC. Translating gives CASSLIPGPGGYGYTF.

The J gene is TRBJ1-2, the V gene TRBV14; TRBD1 matches at 8 bases. V shed 3 bases and J 4 bases; nucleotides not matched to a gene: 4. The length of the CDR3 is 14 residues. Germline V gene lookup returns CDR1 SGHDN and CDR2 FVKESK. Here the CDR3 DNA reads TGTGCCAGCAGCCAGGGGACAGGCATCTATGGCTACACCTTC. Protein product: CASSQGTGIYGYTF.

This chain uses TRBV18 with TRBJ2-2; D is perhaps TRBD1 (6 bases). The V end was cut by 3 bases, the J end by 4 bases, with 21 bases between. CDR1 is KGHSH, CDR2 LQKENI, per germline. The CDR3 consists of 18 residues. CDR3 nucleotides: TGTGCCAGCTCACCCTCTCTCACAGGGCCCGGCGGCACCGGGGAGCTGTTTTTT. Its translation is CASSPSLTGPGGTGELFF.

This clone was counted between two and nine times. The chain combines TRBV10-1 with TRBJ1-3; 7 nucleotides align to TRBD1. Germline V gives CDR1 WNHNN, CDR2 SYGVQD (reference sequence). J lost 2 bases, V lost 4 bases, and 2 bases had no gene match. This CDR3 has 14 residues. The CDR3 loop is CASSAGTAGNTIYF. The DNA of the CDR3 is TGCGCCAGCAGTGCTGGGACAGCTGGAAACACCATATATTTT.

The chain recombines TRBV6-5 with TRBJ1-5, with D unresolved. Germline CDR1 is MNHEY and CDR2 is SVGAGI. V lost 6 bases and J 7 bases, leaving 16 bases between the germline ends. This CDR3 is built from 14 residues. The CDR3 DNA reads TGTGCCAGCAGCCGAAGGTTGGGATCCCAGCCCCAGCATTTT. It is translated as CASSRRLGSQPQHF.

This rearrangement joins TRBV2 to TRBJ1-1, with unresolved D. V was cut by 7 bases and J by 0 bases, with 12 bases left in between. The CDR3 loop spans 14 amino acids. The V gene's germline CDR1 is SNHLY and CDR2 FYNNEI. The CDR3 DNA sequence: TGTGCCAGCACCGCGGGCCAGCTGAACACTGAAGCTTTCTTT. Protein product: CASTAGQLNTEAFF.

The rearrangement uses TRBV5-6 and TRBJ1-1, with D possibly TRBD1 on 5 matching bases. Germline CDR1 and CDR2: SGHDT and YYEEEE. V was shortened by 6 bases and J by 4 bases, with 13 bases between the two germline ends. The CDR3 runs 13 residues. DNA of the CDR3: TGTGCCAGCATTTTGATGGGGGGCACTGAAGCTTTCTTT. Translated: CASILMGGTEAFF. Combining the CDR3 with reference TRBV5-6 and TRBJ1-1 gives the whole variable domain DAGVTQSPTHLIKTRGQQVTLRCSPKSGHDTVSWYQQALGQGPQFIFQYYEEEERQRGNFPDRFSGHQFPNYSSELNVNALLLGDSALYLCASILMGGTEAFFGQGTRLTVV.

This sequence joins TRBV27 and TRBJ1-1, with no clear D. CDR1 is MNHEY and CDR2 is SMNVEV in the germline V gene (reference sequence). CDR3 length: 16 amino acids. Trimming left V 2 bases short and J 3 bases short, with 16 bases between. CDR3 bases: TGTGCCAGCAGTTTACAGCAGAAGGGTATGGACACTGAAGCTTTCTTT. It encodes CASSLQQKGMDTEAFF.

The V and J genes are TRBV3-1 (or the pseudogene TRBV3-2) and TRBJ1-2; 7 bases align to TRBD1. The junction had 9 bases not matched to a gene; V was cut back by 1 base and J by 7 bases. This CDR3 comprises 15 residues. Germline V gene sequence: CDR1 LGHDT, CDR2 YNNKEL (reference sequence). The CDR3 nucleotides are TGTGCCAGCAGCCAAGGGCGCAGGGGGATTTCTGGCTACACCTTC. Translation: CASSQGRRGISGYTF.

This sequence joins TRBV24-1 and TRBJ2-7, with 13 nucleotides matching TRBD2. The germline V gene has CDR1 KGHDR and CDR2 SFDVKD. The CDR3 sequence is 22 residues long. The V and J ends lost 9 bases and 3 bases, in that order; junction bases with no gene match: 28. The CDR3 nucleotides read TGTGCCACCCGATGGGACACGGAGGGGACTAGCGGGGCTACTGCTAAGGGCTACGAGCAGTACTTC. Protein product: CATRWDTEGTSGATAKGYEQYF.

The chain has TRBV19 and TRBJ1-5, with D tentatively TRBD1 (6 bases). V was cut by 4 bases and J by 7 bases, with 17 bases left in between. In germline, CDR1 is LNHDA, CDR2 SQIVND (reference sequence). The CDR3 consists of 15 residues. CDR3 residues: CASSRFGAGDQPQHF. CDR3 DNA sequence: TGTGCCAGTAGTAGATTCGGCGCAGGGGACCAGCCCCAGCATTTT.

The chain recombines TRBV28 with TRBJ1-5; no firm D call. This CDR3 spans 16 amino acids. V was trimmed by 6 bases and J by 0 bases, leaving 15 bases between them. CDR1 and CDR2 from the germline V gene are MDHEN and SYDVKM. The CDR3 sequence: CASSLRGQYSNQPQHF. Written as DNA, the CDR3 is TGTGCCAGCAGCTTAAGAGGGCAGTATAGCAATCAGCCCCAGCATTTT.

This chain connects TRBV14 to TRBJ1-4, with unresolved D. The CDR3 is 12 amino acids. Per germline, CDR1 SGHDN and CDR2 FVKESK. V gave up 2 bases and J gave up 8 bases, with 6 bases separating them. DNA of the CDR3: TGTGCCAGCAGCCAAATTACGGAAAAACTGTTTTTT. Translation gives CASSQITEKLFF.